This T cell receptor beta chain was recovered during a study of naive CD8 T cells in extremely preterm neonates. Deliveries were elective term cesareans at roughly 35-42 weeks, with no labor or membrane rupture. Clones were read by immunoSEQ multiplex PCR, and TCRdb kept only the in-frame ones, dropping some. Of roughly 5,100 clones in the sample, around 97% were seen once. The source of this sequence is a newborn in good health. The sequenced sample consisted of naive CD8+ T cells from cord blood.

CDR3 in DNA: TGCGCCAGCAGCCAACTGGTACAGGGGCCCTACAATGAGCAGTTCTTC. Protein: CASSQLVQGPYNEQFF. The chain has TRBV4-3 and TRBJ2-1; 7 bases match TRBD1. Germline trimming cut 2 bases from V and 2 bases from J; bases unmatched to any gene: 6. Germline V gene lookup returns CDR1 LGHNA and CDR2 YSLEER. This CDR3 comprises 16 residues.